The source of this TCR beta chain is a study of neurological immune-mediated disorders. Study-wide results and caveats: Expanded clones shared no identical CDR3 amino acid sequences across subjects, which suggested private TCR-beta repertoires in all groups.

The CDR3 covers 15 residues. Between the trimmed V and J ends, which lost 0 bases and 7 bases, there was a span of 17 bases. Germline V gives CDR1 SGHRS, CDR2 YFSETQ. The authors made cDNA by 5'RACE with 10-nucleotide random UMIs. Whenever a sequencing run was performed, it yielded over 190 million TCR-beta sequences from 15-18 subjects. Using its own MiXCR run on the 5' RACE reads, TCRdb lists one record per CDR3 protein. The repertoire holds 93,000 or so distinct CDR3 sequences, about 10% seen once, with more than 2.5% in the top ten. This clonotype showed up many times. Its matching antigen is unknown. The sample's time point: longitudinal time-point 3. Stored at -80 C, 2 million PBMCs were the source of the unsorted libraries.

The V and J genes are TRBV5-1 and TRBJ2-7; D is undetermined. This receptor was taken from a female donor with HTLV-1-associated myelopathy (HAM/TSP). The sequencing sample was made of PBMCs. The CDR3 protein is CASSLAATGSREQYF. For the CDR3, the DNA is TGCGCCAGCAGCTTGGCAGCCACCGGGTCCCGGGAGCAGTACTTC.